These T cell receptor beta chains were read from a single sample in a study of memory CD4+ T cells and cytomegalovirus serostatus. The assay was immunoSEQ multiplex PCR, and TCRdb's table has in-frame clones only and misses some. The sample comprises 40,000 or so clones, roughly three quarters of which are singletons, and roughly 1.1% rests with the top ten. Source material: memory CD4+ T cells from blood. The source is an adult in good health and CMV-seronegative. Both conserved end residues are part of each CDR3. A D gene is named only where the DNA matches it firmly. Clone size appears in some rows only: once, few, many, or a class for an expanded clone.

TGCGCCAGCAGCCGCCCCGGACCCCTCCAGTTCTTC,CASSRPGPLQFF,TRBJ2-1,-,-,TRBV4-1
TGTGCCTGGAGTGAAAAGCGACCGAGAGCTTTCTTT,CAWSEKRPRAFF,TRBJ1-1,-,-,TRBV30
TGCGCCAGCAGCCAAGGTCAAGCGATGAACACTGAAGCTTTCTTT,CASSQGQAMNTEAFF,TRBJ1-1,-,medium-sized,TRBV4-1
TGTGCCAGCAGCTTTAAAGGACAGGGAAACTATGGCTACACCTTC,CASSFKGQGNYGYTF,TRBJ1-2,TRBD1,once,TRBV27
TGTGCCAGCAGCTTAAGCGGACTAGCGGGAGATGAGCAGTTCTTC,CASSLSGLAGDEQFF,TRBJ2-1,TRBD2,-,TRBV7-3
TGTGCCAGCTCACCCCCCCGTAGACAGGGTGACAGATATGGCTACACCTTC,CASSPPRRQGDRYGYTF,TRBJ1-2,TRBD1,-,TRBV18
TGTGCCAGCAGCCAAACTAGCGGGGGTTACGGGGAGCTGTTTTTT,CASSQTSGGYGELFF,TRBJ2-2,TRBD2,-,TRBV11-2
TGTGCCAGCAGCTTAACCCTGGGACCGCAAGAGACCCAGTACTTC,CASSLTLGPQETQYF,TRBJ2-5,-,-,TRBV11-3
TGTGCCAGCAGGCGTAAATCGGGGATAAACACTGAAGCTTTCTTT,CASRRKSGINTEAFF,TRBJ1-1,-,-,TRBV14
TGCGCCAGCAGCCAAGTCCTACAGGGTACGCTCGAGCAGTACTTC,CASSQVLQGTLEQYF,TRBJ2-7,-,-,TRBV4-1
TGTGCCACCAGCAGAGATTTGGAGGGGAGGGCTTTCTTT,CATSRDLEGRAFF,TRBJ1-1,-,-,TRBV15
TGTGCCAGCAGCTCACGGACAGGGTCCCCTAGTCGAGGCTACACCTTC,CASSSRTGSPSRGYTF,TRBJ1-2,TRBD1,-,TRBV7-2